Listed below are T cell receptor beta chains from one sample, sequenced in a study of T cell responses to AZD1222 COVID-19 vaccine. TCRdb's table, derived via immunoSEQ multiplex PCR, lists solely in-frame clones and lacks some. The sample records 150,000 to 200,000 clones, roughly nine tenths being singletons. Here the sequenced sample was peripheral blood, taken 28 days after the second AZD1222 dose. Source of these receptors: an adult who received the AZD1222 COVID-19 vaccine. Each CDR3 is given with its conserved first and last residue. A D gene is named only where the DNA matches it firmly. A clone size is listed for some rows: how often the clone was seen (once, few, many), or a class if it is expanded.

TRBV19	14	many	TRBJ1-1	-	TGTGCCAGTAGAGACACAGGGATCTGGTCTGAAGCTTTCTTT	CASRDTGIWSEAFF
TRBV7-9	14	-	TRBJ1-6	-	TGTGCCAGCAGCACCACAGGAAAGGGTTCACCCCTCCACTTT	CASSTTGKGSPLHF
TRBV12-5	13	-	TRBJ1-5	-	TGTGCTAGTGGTTTGAGTGCCAATCAGCCCCAGCATTTT	CASGLSANQPQHF
TRBV5-5	15	once	TRBJ1-5	-	TGTGCCAGCAGCTTGGAGGCAGGGATTTACCAGCCCCAGCATTTT	CASSLEAGIYQPQHF
TRBV24-1	14	few	TRBJ2-1	-	TGTGCCACCTCGGCAGGGTATTCCACCAATGAGCAGTTCTTC	CATSAGYSTNEQFF
TRBV2	11	-	TRBJ1-1	-	TGTGCCAGCAGTGAGCCGCCAGAAGCTTTCTTT	CASSEPPEAFF
TRBV2	17	-	TRBJ1-3	-	TGTGCCAGCAGTGAGGGCCCCGGGACACCGGCTGGAAACACCATATATTTT	CASSEGPGTPAGNTIYF
TRBV12-3/TRBV12-4	13	-	TRBJ1-6	-	TGTGCCAGCAGTATCAATATGGGGTCACCCCTCCACTTT	CASSINMGSPLHF
TRBV5-4	13	-	TRBJ1-2	TRBD1	TGTGCCAGCAGCTGGGGACAGGGAAGCGGCTACACCTTC	CASSWGQGSGYTF
TRBV7-6	16	few	TRBJ1-1	-	TGTGCCAGCAGCGTTGTTGAAGGGGGGTTGAACACTGAAGCTTTCTTT	CASSVVEGGLNTEAFF
TRBV2	12	-	TRBJ1-5	-	TGTGCCAGCAGTGTCGAGTTGCGGCCCCAGCATTTT	CASSVELRPQHF
TRBV19	16	once	TRBJ1-5	TRBD1	TGTGCCAGTAGTATGGGCAGGGGGCGAAGCAATCAGCCCCAGCATTTT	CASSMGRGRSNQPQHF
TRBV7-8	16	-	TRBJ1-3	TRBD1	TGTGCCAGCAGCTCATTGGGACAGGGGGCTGGAAACACCATATATTTT	CASSSLGQGAGNTIYF
TRBV4-2	18	-	TRBJ1-3	-	TGTGCCAGCAGCCAAGATGCTAGTCCGGCAGGACCTGGAAACACCATATATTTT	CASSQDASPAGPGNTIYF
TRBV4-1	14	once	TRBJ2-7	-	TGCGCCAGCAGCCAGCCGTCCAGGGGATCCGAGCAGTACTTC	CASSQPSRGSEQYF
TRBV4-1	14	-	TRBJ1-2	-	TGCGCCAGCAGCCAAGGAGAAGACGTCTATGGCTACACCTTC	CASSQGEDVYGYTF
TRBV19	16	-	TRBJ2-5	-	TGTGCCAGTAGTATAAGGGGGGGGATGTACCAAGAGACCCAGTACTTC	CASSIRGGMYQETQYF
TRBV10-3	14	-	TRBJ1-5	TRBD1	TGTGCCATCAGCTCCGACAGGGTACATCAGCCCCAGCATTTT	CAISSDRVHQPQHF
TRBV2	13	-	TRBJ1-1	TRBD1	TGTGCCAGCAGTGAAAGGGGGCCTGGACAAGCTTTCTTT	CASSERGPGQAFF
TRBV5-4	13	-	TRBJ2-6	-	TGTGCCAGCACATTGGACAGCCAAAACGTCCTGACTTTC	CASTLDSQNVLTF
TRBV7-9	15	few	TRBJ1-6	-	TGTGCCAGCAGCTTAGGCGGGGGGTCGAATTCACCCCTCCACTTT	CASSLGGGSNSPLHF
TRBV7-9	12	-	TRBJ2-3	-	TGTGCCAGCAGCCCTGTTGCAGATACGCAGTATTTT	CASSPVADTQYF
TRBV6-5	13	once	TRBJ2-1	-	TGTGCCAGCAGTTGGACCCCCCGGAATGAGCAGTTCTTC	CASSWTPRNEQFF
TRBV6-5	13	-	TRBJ1-1	-	TGTGCCAGCAGTTACATTATGGGCGGTGAAGCTTTCTTT	CASSYIMGGEAFF
TRBV2	11	-	TRBJ1-2	-	TGTGCCAGCACTCGTGATGCCGGCTACACCTTC	CASTRDAGYTF
TRBV30	13	-	TRBJ1-5	TRBD1	TGTGCCTGCGACAGGGTGGGCAATCAGCCCCAGCATTTT	CACDRVGNQPQHF
TRBV12-3/TRBV12-4	13	-	TRBJ1-2	-	TGTGCCAGCCTCCAGGCACTTAACTATGGCTACACCTTC	CASLQALNYGYTF
TRBV6-5	13	-	TRBJ1-1	TRBD1	TGTGCCAGCAGCTATTCCCGGGACAGTGAAGCTTTCTTT	CASSYSRDSEAFF
TRBV5-4	13	-	TRBJ1-2	-	TGTGCCAGCAGCTCCGGGCTTGGTAATGGCTACACCTTC	CASSSGLGNGYTF
TRBV2	14	few	TRBJ2-7	-	TGTGCCAGCAGTGAATGGTCAGACTCCTACGAGCAGTACTTC	CASSEWSDSYEQYF
TRBV11-2	17	-	TRBJ1-1	-	TGTGCCAGCAGCCAACGGACAGTCAACTGGACGAACACTGAAGCTTTCTTT	CASSQRTVNWTNTEAFF
TRBV5-1	16	-	TRBJ1-1	-	TGCGCCAGCAGCTTGGGACCCCGACACAGGGCCTCTGAAGCTTTCTTT	CASSLGPRHRASEAFF
TRBV3-1/TRBV3-2	16	-	TRBJ2-3	-	TGTGCCAGCAGCCAAGGGGTAGCGATGAGTACAGATACGCAGTATTTT	CASSQGVAMSTDTQYF
TRBV19	14	-	TRBJ1-1	-	TGTGCCAGTAGTATCCTCCAGAGGAACACTGAAGCTTTCTTT	CASSILQRNTEAFF
TRBV7-3	18	-	TRBJ2-2	-	TGTGCCAGCAGCCTAGGGTCCGGGCTAGGCGCGAACACCGGGGAGCTGTTTTTT	CASSLGSGLGANTGELFF
TRBV18	14	-	TRBJ1-3	-	TGTGCCAGCTCACCGTCCAGGGCTGGAAACACCATATATTTT	CASSPSRAGNTIYF
TRBV11-2	13	-	TRBJ1-2	TRBD1	TGTGCCAGCAGCCAACAGGGGAACTATGGCTACACCTTC	CASSQQGNYGYTF
TRBV2	12	once	TRBJ2-7	-	TGTGCCAGCAGTGAAGCAAACTCCGAGCAGTACTTC	CASSEANSEQYF
TRBV7-6	15	-	TRBJ2-3	-	TGTGCCAGCAGCTCCCTCGTGGGGCGGACAGATACGCAGTATTTT	CASSSLVGRTDTQYF
TRBV5-5	16	-	TRBJ2-2	-	TGTGCCAGCAGCTTGGCCGGTGGCAGCCTCGCCGGGGAGCTGTTTTTT	CASSLAGGSLAGELFF